The clone carrying this TCR beta chain was detected only once. The target antigen is unknown. TCRdb keeps only in-frame clones here, not all; method: immunoSEQ multiplex PCR. The repertoire has roughly 14,000 clones, roughly 89% of them found once; the top ten carry approximately 24%. The sample comes from a study of PD-1 blockade in classical Hodgkin lymphoma. General study findings and limits: Anyone who began nivolumab under 1 year after ASCT was excluded. A significant rise in TCR diversity was seen by C4D1 for CD4+ cells but not for CD8+ cells. TCR diversity at baseline was reported to be reduced in newly diagnosed patients relative to healthy donors.

In every patient, relapse followed autologous stem cell transplantation, while exposure to brentuximab vedotin differed. The CDR3 loop spans 14 amino acids. Germline V gene data show CDR1 as MDHEN and CDR2 as SYDVKM. Deletions cut 6 bases from V and 2 bases from J, with 13 bases between. This TCR derives from a human donor with classical Hodgkin lymphoma. The specimen was peripheral blood mononuclear cells (PBMCs), collected at baseline. This chain links TRBV28 with TRBJ1-1; D is uncertain. The CDR3 region has the DNA TGTGCCAGCAGGCCCGCGGATCTAAACACTGAAGCTTTCTTT. As protein: CASRPADLNTEAFF.